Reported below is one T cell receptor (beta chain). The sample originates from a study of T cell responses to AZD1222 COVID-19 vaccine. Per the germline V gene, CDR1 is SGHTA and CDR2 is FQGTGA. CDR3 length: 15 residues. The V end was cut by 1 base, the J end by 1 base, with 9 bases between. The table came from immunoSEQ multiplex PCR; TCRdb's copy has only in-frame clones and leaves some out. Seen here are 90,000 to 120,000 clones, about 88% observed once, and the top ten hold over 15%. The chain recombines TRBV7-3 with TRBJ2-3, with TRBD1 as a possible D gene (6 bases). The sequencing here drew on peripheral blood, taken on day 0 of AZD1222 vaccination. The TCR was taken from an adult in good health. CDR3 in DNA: TGTGCCAGCAGCTTAAAACAGGGTGGCACAGATACGCAGTATTTT. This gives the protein CASSLKQGGTDTQYF.